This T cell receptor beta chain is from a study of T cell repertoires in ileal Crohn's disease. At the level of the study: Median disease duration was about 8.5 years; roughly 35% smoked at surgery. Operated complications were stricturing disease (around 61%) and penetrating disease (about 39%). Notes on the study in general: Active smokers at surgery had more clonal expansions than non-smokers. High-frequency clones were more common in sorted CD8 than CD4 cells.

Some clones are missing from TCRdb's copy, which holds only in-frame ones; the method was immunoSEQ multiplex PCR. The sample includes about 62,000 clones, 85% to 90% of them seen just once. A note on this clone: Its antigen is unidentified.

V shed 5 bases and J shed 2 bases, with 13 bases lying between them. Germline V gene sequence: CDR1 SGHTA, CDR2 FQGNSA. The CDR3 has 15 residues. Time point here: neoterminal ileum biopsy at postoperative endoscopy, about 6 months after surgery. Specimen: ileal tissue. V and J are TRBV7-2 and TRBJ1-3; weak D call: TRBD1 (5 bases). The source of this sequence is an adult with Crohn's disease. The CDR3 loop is CASSPVWGAGNTIYF. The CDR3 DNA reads TGTGCCAGCAGCCCCGTATGGGGGGCTGGAAACACCATATATTTT. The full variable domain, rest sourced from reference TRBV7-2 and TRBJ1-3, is GAGVSQSPSNKVTEKGKDVELRCDPISGHTALYWYRQSLGQGLEFLIYFQGNSAPDKSGLPSDRFSAERTGGSVSTLTIQRTQQEDSAVYLCASSPVWGAGNTIYFGEGSWLTVV.